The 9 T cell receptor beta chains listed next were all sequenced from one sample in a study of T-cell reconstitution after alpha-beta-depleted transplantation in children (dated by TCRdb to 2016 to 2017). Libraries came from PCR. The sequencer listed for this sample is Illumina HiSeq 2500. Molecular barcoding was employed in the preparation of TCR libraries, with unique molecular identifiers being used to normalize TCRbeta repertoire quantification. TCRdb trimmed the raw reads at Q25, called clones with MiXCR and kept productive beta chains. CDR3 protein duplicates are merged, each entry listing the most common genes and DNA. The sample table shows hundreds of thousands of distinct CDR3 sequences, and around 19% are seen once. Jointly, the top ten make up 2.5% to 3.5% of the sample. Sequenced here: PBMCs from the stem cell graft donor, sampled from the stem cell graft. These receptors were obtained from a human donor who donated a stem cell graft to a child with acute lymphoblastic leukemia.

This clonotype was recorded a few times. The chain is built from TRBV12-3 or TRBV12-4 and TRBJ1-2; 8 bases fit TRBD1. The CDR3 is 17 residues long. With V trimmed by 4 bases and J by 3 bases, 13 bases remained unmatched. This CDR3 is CASSSRGAGGADYGYTF. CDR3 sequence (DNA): TGTGCCAGCAGTTCACGCGGGGCAGGGGGCGCGGACTATGGCTACACCTTC.

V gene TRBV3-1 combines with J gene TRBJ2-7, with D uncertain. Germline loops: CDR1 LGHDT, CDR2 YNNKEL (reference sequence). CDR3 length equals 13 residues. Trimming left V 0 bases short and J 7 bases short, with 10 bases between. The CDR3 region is CASSQDPSGEQYF. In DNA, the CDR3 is TGTGCCAGCAGCCAAGACCCTAGTGGTGAGCAGTACTTC.

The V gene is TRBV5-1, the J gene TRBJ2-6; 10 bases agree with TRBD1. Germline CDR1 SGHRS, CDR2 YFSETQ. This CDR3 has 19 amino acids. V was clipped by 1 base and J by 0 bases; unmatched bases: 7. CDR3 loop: CASSLTGQGGLSGANVLTF. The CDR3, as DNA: TGCGCCAGCAGCTTGACCGGACAGGGGGGTCTCTCTGGGGCCAACGTCCTGACTTTC.

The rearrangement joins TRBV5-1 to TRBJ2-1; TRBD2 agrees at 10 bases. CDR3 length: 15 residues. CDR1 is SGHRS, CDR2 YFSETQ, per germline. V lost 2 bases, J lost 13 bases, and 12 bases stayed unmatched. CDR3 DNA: TGCGCCAGCAGCTTTACAGCGGGGGGGACAATGAGCCAGTTCTTC. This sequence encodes CASSFTAGGTMSQFF.

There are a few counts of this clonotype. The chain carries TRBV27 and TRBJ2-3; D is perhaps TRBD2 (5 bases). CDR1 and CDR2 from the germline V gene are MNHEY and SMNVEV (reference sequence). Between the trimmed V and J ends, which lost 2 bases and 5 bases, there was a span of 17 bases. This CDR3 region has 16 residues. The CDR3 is CASSLGGSPFGDTQYF. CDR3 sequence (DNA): TGTGCCAGCAGTTTAGGAGGCAGCCCTTTCGGAGATACGCAGTATTTT.

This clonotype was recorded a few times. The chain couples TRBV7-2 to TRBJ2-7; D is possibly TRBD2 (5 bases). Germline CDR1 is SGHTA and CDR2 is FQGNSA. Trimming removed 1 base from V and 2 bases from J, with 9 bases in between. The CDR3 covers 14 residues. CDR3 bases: TGTGCCAGCAGCTTAGGACGGAGGCCCTACGAGCAGTACTTC. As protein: CASSLGRRPYEQYF.

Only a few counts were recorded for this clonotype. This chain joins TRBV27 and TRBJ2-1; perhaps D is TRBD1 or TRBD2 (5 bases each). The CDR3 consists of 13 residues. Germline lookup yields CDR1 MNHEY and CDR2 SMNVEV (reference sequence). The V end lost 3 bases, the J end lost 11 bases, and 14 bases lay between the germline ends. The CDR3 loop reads CASSFRDGRQQFF. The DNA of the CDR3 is TGTGCCAGCAGTTTCCGGGACGGACGACAGCAGTTCTTC.

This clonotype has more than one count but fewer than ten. CDR3 coding DNA: TGTGCCAGCAGCTCGGGGGCAGGGGACCGGGGAAGCTGGTACTATGGCTACACCTTC. Its protein product is CASSSGAGDRGSWYYGYTF. The chain recombines TRBV11-1 with TRBJ1-2; D is possibly TRBD1 (6 bases). The CDR3 is 19 amino acids. V dropped 4 bases and J dropped 3 bases, with 27 bases sitting between them. CDR1 SGHAT and CDR2 FQDESV come from the germline V gene (reference sequence).

The CDR3 nucleotides are TGTGCCAGCAGCCAAGAGAGGCTCGGGACAGGGATCACCTACGAGCAGTACTTC. It encodes CASSQERLGTGITYEQYF. V and J are TRBV4-2 and TRBJ2-7, with 9 bases identical to TRBD1. Germline V lookup: CDR1 LGHNA, CDR2 YNFKEQ. Trimming cost V 0 bases and J 2 bases; bases outside gene matches: 11. The CDR3 loop spans 18 amino acids.